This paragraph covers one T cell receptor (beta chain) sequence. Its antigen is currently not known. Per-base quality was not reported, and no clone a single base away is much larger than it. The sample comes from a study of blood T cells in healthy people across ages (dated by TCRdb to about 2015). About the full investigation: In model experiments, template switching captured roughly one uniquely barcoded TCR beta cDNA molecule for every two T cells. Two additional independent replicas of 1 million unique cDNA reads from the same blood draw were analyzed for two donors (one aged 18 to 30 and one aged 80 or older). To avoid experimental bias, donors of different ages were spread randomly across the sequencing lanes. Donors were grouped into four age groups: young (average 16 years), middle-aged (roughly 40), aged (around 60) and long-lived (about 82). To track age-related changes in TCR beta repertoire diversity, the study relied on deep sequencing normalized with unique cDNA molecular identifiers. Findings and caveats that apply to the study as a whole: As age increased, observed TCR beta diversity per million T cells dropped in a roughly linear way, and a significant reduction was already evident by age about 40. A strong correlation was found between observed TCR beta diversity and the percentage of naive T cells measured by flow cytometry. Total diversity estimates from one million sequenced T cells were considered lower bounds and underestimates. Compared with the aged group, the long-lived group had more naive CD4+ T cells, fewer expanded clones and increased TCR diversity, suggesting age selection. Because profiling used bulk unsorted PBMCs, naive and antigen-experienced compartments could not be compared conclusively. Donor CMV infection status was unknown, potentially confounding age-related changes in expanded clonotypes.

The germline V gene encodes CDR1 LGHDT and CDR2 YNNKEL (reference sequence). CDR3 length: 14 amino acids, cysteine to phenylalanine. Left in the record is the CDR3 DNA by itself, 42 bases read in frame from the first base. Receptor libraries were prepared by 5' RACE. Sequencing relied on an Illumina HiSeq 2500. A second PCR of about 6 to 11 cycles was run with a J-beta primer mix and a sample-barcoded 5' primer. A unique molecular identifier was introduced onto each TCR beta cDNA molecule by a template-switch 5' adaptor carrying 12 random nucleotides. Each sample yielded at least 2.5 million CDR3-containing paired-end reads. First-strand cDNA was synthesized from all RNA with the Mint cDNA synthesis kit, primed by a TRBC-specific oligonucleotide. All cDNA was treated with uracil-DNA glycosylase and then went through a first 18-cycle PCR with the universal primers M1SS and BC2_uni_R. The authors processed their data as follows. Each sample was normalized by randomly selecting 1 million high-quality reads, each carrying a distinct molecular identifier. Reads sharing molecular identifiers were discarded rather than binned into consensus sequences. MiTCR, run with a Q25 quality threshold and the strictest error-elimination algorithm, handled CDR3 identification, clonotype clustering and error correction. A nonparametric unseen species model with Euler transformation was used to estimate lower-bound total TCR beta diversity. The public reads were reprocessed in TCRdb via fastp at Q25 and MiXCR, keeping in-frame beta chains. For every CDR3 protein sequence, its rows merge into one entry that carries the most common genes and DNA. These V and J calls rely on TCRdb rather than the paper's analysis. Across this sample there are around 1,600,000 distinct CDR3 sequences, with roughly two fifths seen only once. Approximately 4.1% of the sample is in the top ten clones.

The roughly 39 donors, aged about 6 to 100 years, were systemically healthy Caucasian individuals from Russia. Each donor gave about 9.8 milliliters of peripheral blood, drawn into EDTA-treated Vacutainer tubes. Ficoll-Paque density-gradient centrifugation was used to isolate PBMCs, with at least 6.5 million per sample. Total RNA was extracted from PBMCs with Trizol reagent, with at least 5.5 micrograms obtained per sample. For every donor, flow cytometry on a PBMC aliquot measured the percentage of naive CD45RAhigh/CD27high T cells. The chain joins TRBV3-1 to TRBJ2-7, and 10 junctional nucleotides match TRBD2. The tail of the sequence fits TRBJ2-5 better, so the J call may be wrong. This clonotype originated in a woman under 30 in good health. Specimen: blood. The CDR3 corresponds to CASTSGSNLETQYF. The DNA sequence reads TGTGCCAGCACTAGCGGGAGTAACCTGGAGACCCAGTACTTC.